The clone carrying this T cell receptor (beta chain) came up many times. Its antigen is not known. The data originate from a study of response to subunit inactivated influenza vaccine. The CDR3 totals 13 residues. CDR1 SEHNR and CDR2 FQNEAQ come from the germline V gene (reference sequence). The germline V and J ends were trimmed by 1 base and 11 bases, with 14 bases remaining between them. General observations from the study: The authors offered the suggestion that each seasonal influenza vaccination recruits few new T cells.

TCRdb re-analysed the RT-PCR reads in MiXCR, keeping a single row per CDR3 protein. The data show about 780,000 distinct CDR3 sequences, less than 20% seen once. The source of this sequence is a man over 45 who received an inactivated influenza vaccine. The rearrangement uses TRBV7-9 and TRBJ1-1; D gene uncertain. The sequences come from PBMCs from blood, collected roughly 5 days after vaccination. CDR3 loop: CASSLGETVRAFF. DNA of the CDR3: TGTGCCAGCAGCTTAGGGGAGACGGTGCGGGCTTTCTTT.